A single sample gave rise to the 11 T cell receptor beta chains below, sequenced in a study of blood T cells in healthy people across ages. Primers used in a second PCR of about 6 to 11 cycles were a sample-barcoded 5' primer and a J-beta primer mix. TCRdb reprocessed the 5' RACE reads via MiXCR and lists one record per CDR3 protein. The profile shows about 1,800,000 distinct CDR3 sequences, about 28% of them singletons. The sequencing input was blood. The source is a woman aged 30 to 39 in good health.

This clonotype was found once. The chain is built from TRBV13 and TRBJ2-7; 8 nucleotides match TRBD2. J gave up 2 bases and V 8 bases, and 8 bases lay outside the gene matches. In germline, CDR1 is PRHDT, CDR2 FYEKMQ (reference sequence). This CDR3 is built from 14 residues. The CDR3 sequence is CASGLTGGPYEQYF. The CDR3 DNA is TGTGCCAGCGGCCTAACGGGGGGGCCCTACGAGCAGTACTTC.

Here the CDR3 reads CASTDTGNGYTF. CDR3 DNA: TGTGCCAGTACCGATACAGGGAATGGCTACACCTTC. The genes are TRBV19 and TRBJ1-2, with D possibly being TRBD1 (6 bases). The germline CDR1 and CDR2 sequences are LNHDA and SQIVND (reference sequence). V dropped 7 bases and J dropped 6 bases, with 12 bases sitting between them. The CDR3 loop spans 12 amino acids.

This clonotype has a handful of counts. The V gene is TRBV24-1, the J gene TRBJ2-1, with 7 bases identical to TRBD1. V lost 6 bases and J lost 4; bases outside the gene matches: 14. CDR3 size: 17 residues. Per germline, CDR1 KGHDR and CDR2 SFDVKD. The CDR3 nucleotides read TGTGCCACCAGTTCTGCGACAGGGTTAATATCGTACAATGAGCAGTTCTTC. Residues: CATSSATGLISYNEQFF.

The chain is built from TRBV20-1 and TRBJ1-5; D unclear. Germline-derived CDR1 and CDR2 are DFQATT and SNEGSKA (reference sequence). The ends were cut back, 4 bases at V and 5 bases at J, with 9 bases in the middle. The CDR3 covers 12 residues. The CDR3 DNA reads TGCAGTGCTATGAGGAGCGATCAGCCCCAGCATTTT. This gives the protein CSAMRSDQPQHF.

The J gene is TRBJ2-7, the V gene TRBV7-2; a weak D match, TRBD2 (6 bases). The germline CDR1 and CDR2 sequences are SGHTA and FQGNSA. The CDR3 is 18 amino acids. Trimming took off 1 base at V and 2 bases at J, with 21 bases between the two ends. Here the CDR3 reads CASSLGDPGVPFAYEQYF. For the CDR3, the DNA is TGTGCCAGCAGCTTAGGGGACCCGGGGGTTCCTTTTGCCTACGAGCAGTACTTC.

The rearrangement joins TRBV25-1 to TRBJ1-1; no firm D call. V lost 1 base and J 4 bases, leaving 4 bases between the germline ends. This CDR3 has 12 amino acids. The germline gives CDR1 MGHDK, CDR2 SYGVNS. CDR3 sequence (DNA): TGTGCCAGCAGTGAATGGGGCACTGAAGCTTTCTTT. Protein sequence: CASSEWGTEAFF.

This sequence joins TRBV10-3 and TRBJ2-7; TRBD2 might be the D (6 bases). V lost 6 bases and J lost 2, with 14 bases in between. The CDR3 spans 14 residues. Germline V gene lookup returns CDR1 ENHRY and CDR2 SYGVKD. CDR3 sequence reads: CAIRVGGTTYEQYF. The CDR3 DNA sequence: TGTGCCATCAGGGTCGGGGGAACCACCTACGAGCAGTACTTC.

This clonotype was counted a few times. V usage is TRBV20-1 and J usage is TRBJ1-4; D gene uncertain. CDR1 is DFQATT, CDR2 SNEGSKA, per germline (reference sequence). Trimming pared 0 bases from V and 5 bases from J, leaving 16 bases between. The CDR3 runs 16 residues. In DNA form, the CDR3 reads TGCAGTGCTAGAGATATTTCCGGGGAAAGGAATGAAAAACTGTTTTTT. Translation gives CSARDISGERNEKLFF.

This clonotype was observed a handful of times. The rearrangement joins TRBV11-2 to TRBJ2-1, with TRBD1 matching over 7 bases. Germline assignment: CDR1 SGHAT and CDR2 FQNNGV. V shed 5 bases and J 8 bases; nucleotides not matched to a gene: 6. This CDR3 has 13 residues. CDR3 loop: CASSTGAVDEQFF. Written as DNA, the CDR3 is TGTGCCAGCAGCACAGGGGCGGTCGATGAGCAGTTCTTC.

This clonotype was found many times. V and J are TRBV20-1 and TRBJ2-7, with 10 bases fitting TRBD2. The CDR3 is made up of 13 amino acids. Germline-derived CDR1 and CDR2 are DFQATT and SNEGSKA (reference sequence). V was clipped by 5 bases and J by 6 bases; unmatched bases: 7. This CDR3 is CSAVAGLASEQYF. The CDR3 DNA reads as TGCAGTGCTGTTGCGGGACTAGCGAGCGAGCAGTACTTC.

DNA of the CDR3: TGCAGTGCTAGAGGTCTAGCTGGGGATAACGAGCAGTACTTC. Encoded protein: CSARGLAGDNEQYF. The rearrangement joins TRBV20-1 to TRBJ2-7, with a weak D call TRBD2 (5 bases). This CDR3 spans 14 amino acids. The V gene lost 1 base and the J gene lost 5 bases, with 15 bases spanning the gap. Germline V gene sequence: CDR1 DFQATT, CDR2 SNEGSKA (reference sequence).